The 32 T cell receptor beta chains below come from one sample, sequenced in a study of blood T cell repertoires in COVID-19. TCRdb's table, derived via immunoSEQ multiplex PCR, lists solely in-frame clones and lacks some. The sample has roughly 200,000 clones, 80% to 85% seen once. Specimen: peripheral blood. The receptors were sampled from a woman at least 80 years old with active or convalescent COVID-19.

J is TRBJ1-1 and V is TRBV5-1; 8 nucleotides line up with TRBD1. The length of the CDR3 is 14 residues. V gave up 2 bases and J gave up 6 bases; unmatched junction bases: 6. CDR1 and CDR2 (germline): SGHRS, YFSETQ. CDR3 sequence reads: CASSFQGALPEAFF. The CDR3 nucleotides are TGCGCCAGCAGCTTCCAGGGGGCGCTTCCTGAAGCTTTCTTT. The variable domain in full, completed from reference TRBV5-1 and TRBJ1-1, reads KAGVTQTPRYLIKTRGQQVTLSCSPISGHRSVSWYQQTPGQGLQFLFEYFSETQRNKGNFPGRFSGRQFSNSRSEMNVSTLELGDSALYLCASSFQGALPEAFFGQGTRLTVV.

This chain joins TRBV5-6 and TRBJ1-1; tentatively, D is TRBD1 (6 bases). V was pared by 4 bases and J by 6 bases, with 13 bases between. Germline V gene data show CDR1 as SGHDT and CDR2 as YYEEEE. The CDR3 is made up of 13 amino acids. The CDR3, as DNA: TGTGCCAGCAGCACCCTACAGGGTTCTGAAGCTTTCTTT. This translates into CASSTLQGSEAFF.

The chain has TRBV11-3 and TRBJ2-1; 8 bases are shared with TRBD2. The CDR3 sequence is 15 residues long. Germline V lookup: CDR1 SGHNT, CDR2 YENEEA. With 1 base clipped from V and 2 bases from J, the junction kept 1 base outside the gene matches. CDR3 sequence reads: CASSLGSGAYNEQFF. The CDR3 DNA reads TGTGCCAGCAGCTTAGGTAGCGGGGCCTACAATGAGCAGTTCTTC.

J is TRBJ2-3 and V is TRBV7-6; TRBD2 matches at 11 bases. This CDR3 region has 16 residues. Trimming took 8 bases from V and 6 from J; bases not matched to a gene: 13. CDR1 and CDR2 from the germline V gene are SGHVS and FNYEAQ. For the CDR3, the DNA is TGTGCCAGCTCCTTCCTTAGCGGGGGGGCATCGGATACGCAGTATTTT. Protein: CASSFLSGGASDTQYF.

The rearrangement joins TRBV5-6 to TRBJ2-7; 11 bases are shared with TRBD2. Germline-derived CDR1 and CDR2 are SGHDT and YYEEEE. The CDR3 extends over 13 amino acids. The ends lost 2 bases at V and 6 bases at J; junction bases unmatched: 1. This CDR3 is CASSFSGRGEQYF. CDR3 sequence (DNA): TGTGCCAGCAGCTTTAGCGGGAGGGGCGAGCAGTACTTC.

J is TRBJ1-2 and V is TRBV7-8; D is undetermined. CDR1 and CDR2 (germline): SGHVS, FQNEAQ. V gave up 7 bases and J gave up 1 base, with 19 bases separating them. The CDR3 runs to 16 residues. This CDR3 reads CASNREGYSINYGYTF. The CDR3, as DNA: TGTGCCAGCAACCGCGAAGGTTACAGCATTAACTATGGCTACACCTTC.

The gene calls are TRBV5-1 and TRBJ2-1; TRBD2 might be the D (5 bases). The CDR3 runs to 16 residues. Germline V gene data show CDR1 as SGHRS and CDR2 as YFSETQ. V gave up 3 bases and J gave up 7 bases, with 20 bases separating them. The chain's CDR3 is CASSSLPGLQRNEQFF. In DNA, the CDR3 is TGCGCCAGCAGCTCCCTCCCCGGACTTCAGCGTAATGAGCAGTTCTTC. The whole variable domain, remainder taken from reference TRBV5-1 and TRBJ2-1, is KAGVTQTPRYLIKTRGQQVTLSCSPISGHRSVSWYQQTPGQGLQFLFEYFSETQRNKGNFPGRFSGRQFSNSRSEMNVSTLELGDSALYLCASSSLPGLQRNEQFFGPGTRLTVL.

The genes are TRBV28 and TRBJ1-5; the match to TRBD1 covers 7 bases. J was trimmed by 1 base and V by 10 bases; bases with no gene match: 7. Germline V gives CDR1 MDHEN, CDR2 SYDVKM. The CDR3 spans 14 residues. CDR3 coding DNA: TGTGCCATCCATCAACAGGGGAGCAATCAGCCCCAGCATTTT. This encodes CAIHQQGSNQPQHF. Based on the CDR3 plus reference TRBV28 and TRBJ1-5, the full variable domain is DVKVTQSSRYLVKRTGEKVFLECVQDMDHENMFWYRQDPGLGLRLIYFSYDVKMKEKGDIPEGYSVSREKKERFSLILESASTNQTSMYLCAIHQQGSNQPQHFGDGTRLSIL.

The chain recombines TRBV4-3 with TRBJ2-1; TRBD1 aligns across 9 bases. Germline values: CDR1 LGHNA, CDR2 YSLEER. The CDR3 runs to 15 residues. V was clipped by 1 base and J by 9 bases; unmatched bases: 7. The chain's CDR3 is CASSQVLGQGSEQFF. CDR3 nucleotides: TGCGCCAGCAGCCAAGTTTTGGGACAGGGATCTGAGCAGTTCTTC.

The chain combines TRBV5-4 with TRBJ2-7; tentative D call: TRBD2 (6 bases). Per the germline V gene, CDR1 is SGHNT and CDR2 is YYREEE (reference sequence). Deletions cut 4 bases from V and 0 bases from J, with 14 bases between. The CDR3 covers 15 residues. This chain's CDR3 is CASSEGLGGSYEQYF. The CDR3 nucleotides are TGTGCCAGCAGCGAAGGTCTCGGGGGCTCCTACGAGCAGTACTTC.

The rearrangement uses TRBV7-3 and TRBJ2-2; 9 positions agree with TRBD1. The CDR3 loop spans 17 amino acids. Losses at the gene ends were 5 bases for V and 6 bases for J; bases not matched to a gene: 13. From germline, CDR1 is SGHTA and CDR2 FQGTGA. The CDR3 DNA sequence: TGTGCCAGCAGCATAGCCCGCCCGGGACAGGGTCCCGGGGAGCTGTTTTTT. Translated: CASSIARPGQGPGELFF.

This rearrangement joins TRBV2 to TRBJ2-7; 13 bases match TRBD2. Germline CDR1 is SNHLY and CDR2 is FYNNEI. Trimming took 6 bases from V and 9 from J; bases not matched to a gene: 11. The CDR3 covers 15 residues. The CDR3 DNA sequence: TGTGCCAGCAGCCCTAGGACTAGCGGGAGTTCTGCGCAGTACTTC. It translates to CASSPRTSGSSAQYF.

CDR3 nucleotides: TGCAGTGCTATCGACAGGACTGAAGCTTTCTTT. Residues: CSAIDRTEAFF. This sequence joins TRBV20-1 and TRBJ1-1; D possibly corresponds to TRBD1 (6 bases). This CDR3 is built from 11 residues. The ends were cut back, 4 bases at V and 5 bases at J, with 8 bases in the middle. The germline V gene encodes CDR1 DFQATT and CDR2 SNEGSKA (reference sequence).

This chain uses TRBV4-1 with TRBJ2-5; the D gene is possibly TRBD2 (5 bases). The CDR3 has 19 amino acids. V lost 1 base and J 4 bases, leaving 25 bases between the germline ends. Germline values: CDR1 MGHRA, CDR2 YSYEKL. The CDR3 bases are TGCGCCAGCAGCCAAGGGCCCCTCCTTCGGAGCGGAGGTGGAGAGACCCAGTACTTC. It yields the protein CASSQGPLLRSGGGETQYF.

The rearrangement uses TRBV16 and TRBJ2-5, with TRBD2 as a possible D gene (6 bases). With 7 bases removed from V and 5 bases from J, the gap between germline ends came to 20 bases. The CDR3 consists of 15 residues. Germline CDR1 is KGHSY and CDR2 is FQNENV. The CDR3 region is CASTRLGSDRETQYF. The CDR3 nucleotides are TGTGCCAGCACCCGACTAGGATCCGACCGGGAGACCCAGTACTTC.

This clone appeared a few times. The V and J genes are TRBV6-5 and TRBJ1-1; D is unclear. Trimming stripped 7 bases from V and 3 bases from J, with 9 bases between. CDR3 length: 12 amino acids. In germline, CDR1 is MNHEY, CDR2 SVGAGI. The CDR3 nucleotides are TGTGCCAGCAACTACGGGGACACTGAAGCTTTCTTT. Amino acid sequence: CASNYGDTEAFF.

The rearrangement joins TRBV3-1 (or the pseudogene TRBV3-2) to TRBJ1-1, with a possible D match to TRBD1 (5 bases). Germline V gene lookup returns CDR1 LGHDT and CDR2 YNNKEL (reference sequence). This CDR3 has 17 residues. The V end lost 0 bases, the J end lost 10 bases, and 24 bases lay between the germline ends. CDR3: CASSQDGPFGRVNRAFF. The CDR3 DNA follows: TGTGCCAGCAGCCAAGACGGGCCATTTGGCAGGGTAAATAGAGCTTTCTTT.

The chain joins TRBV7-2 to TRBJ1-6; a possible D gene is TRBD1 (6 bases). In germline, CDR1 is SGHTA, CDR2 FQGNSA. Trimming shortened V by 1 base and J by 7 bases, and 14 bases separated the two germline ends. The CDR3 sequence is 16 residues long. The CDR3, as DNA: TGTGCCAGCAGCTTAGGTGGGGGCGCTTTCAATTCACCCCTCCACTTT. Translation: CASSLGGGAFNSPLHF. Full variable domain (outside the CDR3, taken from reference TRBV7-2 and TRBJ1-6): GAGVSQSPSNKVTEKGKDVELRCDPISGHTALYWYRQSLGQGLEFLIYFQGNSAPDKSGLPSDRFSAERTGGSVSTLTIQRTQQEDSAVYLCASSLGGGAFNSPLHFGNGTRLTVT.

The chain links TRBV6-2 or TRBV6-3 to TRBJ2-3; D gene unclear. The CDR3 loop spans 16 amino acids. Trimming removed 0 bases at V and 0 bases at J, with 10 bases between. Germline V gene lookup returns CDR1 MNHEY and CDR2 SVGEGT. The CDR3 DNA reads TGTGCCAGCAGTTACTCGCCTGAGACTAGCACAGATACGCAGTATTTT. Encoded protein: CASSYSPETSTDTQYF.

A single count supports this clone. The chain has TRBV7-8 and TRBJ2-7, with a weak D call TRBD2 (7 bases). CDR1 and CDR2 (germline): SGHVS, FQNEAQ. The V end lost 4 bases, the J end lost 1 base, and 17 bases lay between the germline ends. The CDR3 loop spans 16 amino acids. The CDR3 is CASSSWEGDNSYEQYF. In DNA, the CDR3 is TGTGCCAGCAGCTCCTGGGAGGGGGACAATTCCTACGAGCAGTACTTC.

The chain links TRBV19 to TRBJ2-5; D is perhaps TRBD2 (6 bases). V shed 4 bases and J shed 5 bases, with 8 bases lying between them. Germline CDR1 LNHDA, CDR2 SQIVND (reference sequence). This CDR3 has 12 amino acids. The chain's CDR3 is CASSTRGETQYF. The CDR3 DNA follows: TGTGCCAGTAGTACCCGGGGGGAGACCCAGTACTTC.

The rearrangement links TRBV12-3 or TRBV12-4 to TRBJ1-1, with D unresolved. The CDR3 consists of 13 residues. Between the trimmed V and J ends, which lost 3 bases and 1 base, there was a span of 6 bases. CDR3 DNA sequence: TGTGCCAGCAGTTTCCGGGAGAACACTGAAGCTTTCTTT. Its translation: CASSFRENTEAFF.

The V call is TRBV5-1, the J call TRBJ1-1, with 11 nucleotides matching TRBD1. CDR3 size: 15 residues. V lost 4 bases, J lost 5 bases, and 7 bases stayed unmatched. CDR1 and CDR2 (germline): SGHRS, YFSETQ. This CDR3 is CASSGQGAQSTEAFF. CDR3 coding DNA: TGCGCCAGCAGCGGACAGGGGGCGCAATCTACTGAAGCTTTCTTT.

This clone has only a few counts. The chain couples TRBV7-2 to TRBJ1-2; the D is unclear. Germline assignment: CDR1 SGHTA and CDR2 FQGNSA. This CDR3 contains 13 residues. V lost 1 base to trimming and J lost 8 bases, with 11 bases between them. The CDR3 region has the DNA TGTGCCAGCAGCTTAGAGCCACCGGGAGGCTACACCTTC. This codes for CASSLEPPGGYTF.

The V and J genes are TRBV19 and TRBJ2-1, with D maybe TRBD1 (6 bases). V lost 5 bases, J lost 1 base, and 6 bases lay in between. The length of the CDR3 is 13 residues. Looked up from germline, CDR1 is LNHDA and CDR2 is SQIVND (reference sequence). The CDR3: CASSQGSYNEQFF. The CDR3 DNA reads as TGTGCCAGTAGTCAGGGGTCCTACAATGAGCAGTTCTTC.

The chain joins TRBV7-9 to TRBJ2-7; 9 nucleotides line up with TRBD1. The CDR3 extends over 16 amino acids. Germline lookup yields CDR1 SEHNR and CDR2 FQNEAQ (reference sequence). V was clipped by 4 bases and J by 6 bases; unmatched bases: 13. This chain's CDR3 is CASSYRDRELWGEQYF. DNA for the CDR3: TGTGCCAGCAGCTATCGGGACAGGGAACTATGGGGCGAGCAGTACTTC.

This CDR3 reads CASSAGLTDYEQYF. The DNA of the CDR3 is TGTGCCAGCAGCGCGGGACTTACCGACTACGAGCAGTACTTC. This rearrangement joins TRBV5-5 to TRBJ2-7, with a possible D match to TRBD2 (6 bases). The germline V and J ends were trimmed by 4 bases and 3 bases, with 14 bases remaining between them. The germline CDR1 and CDR2 sequences are SGHKS and YYEKEE (reference sequence). The CDR3 runs 14 residues. Combining the CDR3 with reference TRBV5-5 and TRBJ2-7 gives the whole variable domain DAGVTQSPTHLIKTRGQQVTLRCSPISGHKSVSWYQQVLGQGPQFIFQYYEKEERGRGNFPDRFSARQFPNYSSELNVNALLLGDSALYLCASSAGLTDYEQYFGPGTRLTVT.

This chain links TRBV29-1 with TRBJ2-7; no definite D call. Germline V gives CDR1 SQVTM, CDR2 ANQGSEA. V dropped 5 bases and J dropped 6 bases, with 14 bases sitting between them. CDR3 size: 12 residues. For the CDR3, the DNA is TGCAGCGTTTCCCGGTCTGGTTTCGAGCAGTACTTC. This codes for CSVSRSGFEQYF.

The chain joins TRBV6-6 to TRBJ2-3, with 7 positions matching TRBD2. CDR1 and CDR2 from the germline V gene are MNHNY and SVGAGI (reference sequence). With 7 bases clipped from V and 4 bases from J, the junction kept 8 bases outside the gene matches. The CDR3 spans 14 residues. The DNA for the CDR3 is TGTGCCAGCAATAGCTACGCGGGGGCAGATACGCAGTATTTT. Translated: CASNSYAGADTQYF.

The chain has TRBV19 and TRBJ1-1, with 9 nucleotides matching TRBD1. CDR1 and CDR2 from the germline V gene are LNHDA and SQIVND (reference sequence). The CDR3 runs 15 residues. With 9 bases clipped from V and 2 bases from J, the junction kept 10 bases outside the gene matches. This chain's CDR3 is CASRRTGDYNTEAFF. CDR3 DNA sequence: TGTGCCAGCCGCAGGACAGGGGATTATAACACTGAAGCTTTCTTT.

This rearrangement joins TRBV9 to TRBJ2-7; TRBD1 aligns across 7 bases. Per the germline V gene, CDR1 is SGDLS and CDR2 is YYNGEE. Trimming took 6 bases from V and 5 from J; bases not matched to a gene: 8. This CDR3 comprises 13 residues. CDR3 amino acids: CASTRQGIDEQYF. DNA of the CDR3: TGTGCCAGCACCCGACAGGGTATCGACGAGCAGTACTTC.

In the case of this clone: Additional DNA sequences in this sample encode the identical CDR3. In DNA form, the CDR3 reads TGCGCCAGCAGCTTGGACAGGGGTTTCTACAATGAGCAGTTCTTC. Translated, it gives CASSLDRGFYNEQFF. The rearrangement links TRBV5-1 to TRBJ2-1, with TRBD1 matching 7 bases. Germline-derived CDR1 and CDR2 are SGHRS and YFSETQ. V was clipped by 0 bases and J by 3 bases; unmatched bases: 3. This CDR3 spans 15 amino acids.